The source of this TCR beta chain is a study of CD4+ T cells in melanoma (dated by TCRdb to between 2021 and 2024). Background on the whole study: The study investigated neoantigen-specific CD4+ T cells in human melanoma. Points the paper makes about the study in general: Neoantigen-specific CD4+ T cells in melanoma were reported to show diverse differentiation states. Neoantigen-specific CD4+ T cells were reported to be correlated with the function of CD8+ T cells, macrophages and B cells.

Patients with melanoma were used as donors. Note on this clone: The antigen it binds to is not known. Base qualities are not recorded, but no much larger clone differs from it by a single base.

V has 5 bases trimmed and J has 9 bases trimmed; junction bases matching no gene number 3. Taken from the germline V gene, the CDR1 and CDR2 loops are SGHTA and FQGNSA. The CDR3, from cysteine to phenylalanine, totals 13 residues. Only CDR3 DNA remains: 39 bases, in frame from the first base. Libraries were made using the immunoSEQ multiplex PCR assay. TCRdb's version of the immuneACCESS table is confined to in-frame rearrangements and falls short of the full clone set. An unresolved V gene accounts for under half of the shortfall where checked; the remainder is of unknown origin. The sample includes some 47,000 clones, with 89% observed a single time. The ten top clones hold approximately 10% of the sample.

The rearranged chain carries TRBV7-2 and TRBJ2-5; 13 central bases correspond to TRBD2. The clonotype comes from a human donor with melanoma. Material for sequencing was peripheral blood. The DNA sequence reads TGTGCCAGCAGCCGGACTAGCGGGGGAGCCCAGTACTTC. Its protein reads: CASSRTSGGAQYF.